Listed here are 9 T cell receptor beta chains from one sample, sequenced in a study of T-cell reconstitution after alpha-beta-depleted transplantation in children. Unique molecular identifiers were incorporated during preparation of the TCRbeta library. TCRdb passed the PCR reads through MiXCR, listing each CDR3 protein once. Here the sample spans approximately 980,000 distinct CDR3 sequences, 25% to 35% being singletons. The input for sequencing was PBMCs, mostly from graft donor cells, taken 360 days after TCRalphabeta/CD19-depleted stem cell transplant. All receptors come from a boy younger than two who had a stem cell transplant for SCID, so the T cells may come from the graft donor.

This chain links TRBV15 with TRBJ1-1; D is unresolved. Germline CDR1 is LNHNV and CDR2 is YYDKDF (reference sequence). The V gene lost 1 base and the J gene lost 0 bases, with 6 bases spanning the gap. CDR3 length: 14 amino acids. CDR3 sequence: CATSRATMNTEAFF. For the CDR3, the DNA is TGTGCCACCAGCAGAGCGACCATGAACACTGAAGCTTTCTTT.

The chain couples TRBV7-9 to TRBJ2-3, with D possibly TRBD2 on 6 matching bases. V dropped 2 bases and J dropped 5 bases, with 14 bases sitting between them. CDR3 length: 15 residues. Per the germline V gene, CDR1 is SEHNR and CDR2 is FQNEAQ (reference sequence). CDR3: CASSLWGEMGDTQYF. Here the CDR3 DNA reads TGTGCCAGCAGCTTATGGGGGGAGATGGGAGATACGCAGTATTTT.

This clonotype showed up just a few times. The genes are TRBV4-1 and TRBJ2-7, with a weak D call TRBD2 (7 bases). CDR1 MGHRA and CDR2 YSYEKL come from the germline V gene. This CDR3 contains 15 residues. V gave up 5 bases and J gave up 4 bases, with 18 bases separating them. CDR3 sequence: CASSYGGQGGYEQYF. Written as DNA, the CDR3 is TGCGCCAGCAGCTACGGGGGGCAGGGAGGGTACGAGCAGTACTTC.

The V call is TRBV9, the J call TRBJ1-2; TRBD1 aligns across 7 bases. Germline CDR1 and CDR2: SGDLS and YYNGEE. CDR3 length equals 15 residues. Germline trimming cut 5 bases from V and 5 bases from J; bases unmatched to any gene: 12. Written as DNA, the CDR3 is TGTGCCAGCAGTGCGACCGGGACAGTGGGGTATGGCTACACCTTC. Its protein is CASSATGTVGYGYTF.

The rearrangement joins TRBV20-1 to TRBJ1-1, with unresolved D. The CDR3 totals 13 residues. CDR1 is DFQATT, CDR2 SNEGSKA, per germline (reference sequence). The V and J ends lost 5 bases and 0 bases respectively, with 10 bases between them. The CDR3 sequence is CSADATVNTEAFF. The CDR3 DNA is TGCAGTGCTGACGCGACGGTGAACACTGAAGCTTTCTTT.

The V gene is TRBV4-3, the J gene TRBJ1-6; D is uncertain. The CDR3 runs to 14 residues. V lost 1 base and J 5 bases, leaving 6 bases between the germline ends. The V gene's germline CDR1 is LGHNA and CDR2 YSLEER. The CDR3 is CASSQGVNNSPLHF. CDR3 nucleotide sequence: TGCGCCAGCAGCCAAGGAGTGAATAATTCACCCCTCCACTTT.

This clonotype occurred once. The rearrangement joins TRBV5-1 to TRBJ2-1; 7 bases line up with TRBD2. This CDR3 is built from 17 residues. Germline loops: CDR1 SGHRS, CDR2 YFSETQ. V shed 0 bases, J shed 7 bases, and the junction held 13 bases outside the gene matches. The CDR3 protein is CASSLGPRGAGDNEQFF. The CDR3 DNA sequence: TGCGCCAGCAGCTTGGGGCCGCGGGGTGCGGGAGATAATGAGCAGTTCTTC.

This clonotype has more than one count but fewer than ten. CDR3 DNA sequence: TGTGCCAGCAATCCAGGGACTAGCCCTAAAGAGACCCAGTACTTC. Amino acid sequence: CASNPGTSPKETQYF. The gene calls are TRBV2 and TRBJ2-5; 9 nucleotides agree with TRBD2. J was trimmed by 3 bases and V by 7 bases; bases with no gene match: 9. This CDR3 is built from 15 residues. Germline-derived CDR1 and CDR2 are SNHLY and FYNNEI.

Only a few counts were recorded for this clonotype. V is TRBV20-1 and J is TRBJ1-6, with TRBD1 identical over 10 bases. The CDR3 sequence is 19 residues long. Germline lookup yields CDR1 DFQATT and CDR2 SNEGSKA (reference sequence). V was clipped by 0 bases and J by 0 bases; unmatched bases: 8. The CDR3 spells CSARDRDRGPSSYNSPLHF. CDR3 nucleotides: TGCAGTGCTAGAGATCGGGACAGGGGACCGAGCTCCTATAATTCACCCCTCCACTTT.